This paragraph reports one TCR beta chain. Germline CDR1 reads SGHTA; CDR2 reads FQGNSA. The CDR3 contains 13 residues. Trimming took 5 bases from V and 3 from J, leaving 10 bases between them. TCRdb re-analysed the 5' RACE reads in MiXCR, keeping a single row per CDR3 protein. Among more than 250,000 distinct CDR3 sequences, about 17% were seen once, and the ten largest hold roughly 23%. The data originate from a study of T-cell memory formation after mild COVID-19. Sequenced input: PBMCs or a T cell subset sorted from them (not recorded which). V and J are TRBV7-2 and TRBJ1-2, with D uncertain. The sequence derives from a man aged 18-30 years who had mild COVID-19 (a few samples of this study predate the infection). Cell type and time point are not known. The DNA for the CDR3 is TGTGCCAGCAGCCCCCCTGGGGACTATGGCTACACCTTC. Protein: CASSPPGDYGYTF.